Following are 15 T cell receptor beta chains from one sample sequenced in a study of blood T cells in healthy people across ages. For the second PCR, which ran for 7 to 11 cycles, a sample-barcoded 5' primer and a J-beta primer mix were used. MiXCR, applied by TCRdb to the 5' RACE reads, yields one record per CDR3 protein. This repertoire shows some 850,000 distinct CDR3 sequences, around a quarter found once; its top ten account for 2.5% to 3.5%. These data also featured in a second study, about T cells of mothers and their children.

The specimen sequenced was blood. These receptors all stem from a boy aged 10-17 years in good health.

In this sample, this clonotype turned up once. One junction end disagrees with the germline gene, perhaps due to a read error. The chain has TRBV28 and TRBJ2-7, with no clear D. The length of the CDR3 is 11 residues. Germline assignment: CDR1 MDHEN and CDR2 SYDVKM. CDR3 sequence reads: CACSSSGEQYF. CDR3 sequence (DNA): TGTGCCTGCAGTTCTTCAGGCGAGCAGTACTTC.

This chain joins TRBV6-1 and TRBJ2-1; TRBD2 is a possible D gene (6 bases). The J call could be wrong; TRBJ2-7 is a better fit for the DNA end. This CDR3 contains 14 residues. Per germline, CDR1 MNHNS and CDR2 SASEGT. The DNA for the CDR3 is TGTGCCAGCAGCACCCCGAGGGGACTGAGAGAGCAGTACTTC. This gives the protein CASSTPRGLREQYF.

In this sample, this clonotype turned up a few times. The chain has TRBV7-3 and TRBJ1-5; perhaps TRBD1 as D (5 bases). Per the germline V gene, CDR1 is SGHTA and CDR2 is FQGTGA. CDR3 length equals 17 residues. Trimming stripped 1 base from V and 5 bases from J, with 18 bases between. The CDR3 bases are TGTGCCAGCAGCTTAAAGCCGCGAGGGACGGTAGATCAGCCCCAGCATTTT. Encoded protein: CASSLKPRGTVDQPQHF.

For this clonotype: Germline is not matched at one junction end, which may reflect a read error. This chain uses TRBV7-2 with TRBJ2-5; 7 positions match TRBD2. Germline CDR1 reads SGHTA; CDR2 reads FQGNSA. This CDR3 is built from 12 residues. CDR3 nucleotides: TGTGCCAGCAGCCGAACCGGGACTAATTGTGTCTTC. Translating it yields CASSRTGTNCVF.

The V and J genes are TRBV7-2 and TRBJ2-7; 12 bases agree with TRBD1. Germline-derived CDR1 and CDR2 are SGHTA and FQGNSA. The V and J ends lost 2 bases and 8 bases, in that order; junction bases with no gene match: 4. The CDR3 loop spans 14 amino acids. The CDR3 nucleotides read TGTGCCAGCAGCTTATGGGGACAGGGGGCTCAGCAGTACTTC. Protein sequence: CASSLWGQGAQQYF.

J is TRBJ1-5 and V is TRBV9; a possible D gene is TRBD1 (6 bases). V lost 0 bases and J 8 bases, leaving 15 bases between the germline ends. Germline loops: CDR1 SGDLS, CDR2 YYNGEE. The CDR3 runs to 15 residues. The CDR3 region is CASSVAGARDEPQHF. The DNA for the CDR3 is TGTGCCAGCAGCGTAGCAGGGGCTAGGGATGAGCCCCAGCATTTT.

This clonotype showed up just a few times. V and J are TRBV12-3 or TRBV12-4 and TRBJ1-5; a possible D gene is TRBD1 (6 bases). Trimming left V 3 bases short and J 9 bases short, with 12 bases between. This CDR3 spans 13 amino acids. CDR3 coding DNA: TGTGCCAGCAGTTTGACAGGCACTAGGCCCCAGCATTTT. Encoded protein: CASSLTGTRPQHF.

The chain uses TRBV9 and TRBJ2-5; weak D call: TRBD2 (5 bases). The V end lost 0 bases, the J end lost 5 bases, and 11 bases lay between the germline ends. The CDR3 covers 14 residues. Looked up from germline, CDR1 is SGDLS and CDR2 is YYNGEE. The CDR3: CASSVDSGMETQYF. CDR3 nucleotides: TGTGCCAGCAGCGTAGATTCGGGGATGGAGACCCAGTACTTC.

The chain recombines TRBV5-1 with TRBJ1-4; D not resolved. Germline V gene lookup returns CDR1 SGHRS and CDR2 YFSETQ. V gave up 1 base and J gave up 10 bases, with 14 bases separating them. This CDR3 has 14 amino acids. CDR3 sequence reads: CASSLIGTAGKLFF. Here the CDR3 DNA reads TGCGCCAGCAGCTTGATAGGAACCGCCGGAAAACTGTTTTTT.

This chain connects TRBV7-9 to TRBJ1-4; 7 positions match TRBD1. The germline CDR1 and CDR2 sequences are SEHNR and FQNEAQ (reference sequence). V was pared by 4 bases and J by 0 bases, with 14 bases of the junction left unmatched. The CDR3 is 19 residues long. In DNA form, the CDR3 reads TGTGCCAGCAGCTCGTTTCCACAGGGGAAATCCCCAACTAATGAAAAACTGTTTTTT. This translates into CASSSFPQGKSPTNEKLFF.

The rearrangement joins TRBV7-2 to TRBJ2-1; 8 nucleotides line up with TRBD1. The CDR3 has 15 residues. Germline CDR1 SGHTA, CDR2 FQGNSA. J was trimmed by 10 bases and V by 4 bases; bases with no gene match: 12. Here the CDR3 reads CASSSLRTGLLEQFF. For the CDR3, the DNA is TGTGCCAGCAGCTCTCTTAGGACAGGGTTGTTGGAGCAGTTCTTC.

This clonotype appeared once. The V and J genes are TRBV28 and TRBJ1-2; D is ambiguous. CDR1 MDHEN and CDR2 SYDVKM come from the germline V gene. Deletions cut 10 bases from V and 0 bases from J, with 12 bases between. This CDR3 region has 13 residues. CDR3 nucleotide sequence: TGTGCCACACTGACCGAGTCTAACTATGGCTACACCTTC. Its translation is CATLTESNYGYTF.

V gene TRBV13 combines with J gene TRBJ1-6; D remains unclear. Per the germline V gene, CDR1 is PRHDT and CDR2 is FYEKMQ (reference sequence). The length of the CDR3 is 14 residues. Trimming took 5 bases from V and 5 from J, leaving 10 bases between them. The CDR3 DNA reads TGTGCCAGCAGCCAAACCCTTCATAATTCACCCCTCCACTTT. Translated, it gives CASSQTLHNSPLHF.

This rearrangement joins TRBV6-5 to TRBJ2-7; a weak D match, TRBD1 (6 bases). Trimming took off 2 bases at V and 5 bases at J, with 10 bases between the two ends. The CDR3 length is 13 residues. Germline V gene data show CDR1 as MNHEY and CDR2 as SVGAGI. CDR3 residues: CASSYGRGDEQYF. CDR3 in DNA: TGTGCCAGCAGTTACGGCAGGGGCGACGAGCAGTACTTC.

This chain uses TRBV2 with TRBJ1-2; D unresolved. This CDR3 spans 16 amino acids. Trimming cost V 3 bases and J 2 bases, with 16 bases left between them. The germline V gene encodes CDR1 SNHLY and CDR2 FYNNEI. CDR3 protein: CASSELFPDRNYGYTF. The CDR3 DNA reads TGTGCCAGCAGTGAGTTATTTCCGGATCGAAACTATGGCTACACCTTC.